This entry is about one T cell receptor beta chain. Ages ranged from about 18 to 89 years, with residence in under 25 US areas. Cohort allocation depended upon clinical history that participants reported. Donors in Cohort 3 who had recovered were those with two negative PCRs, healthcare professional clearance, or resolution of their symptoms. The CDR3 extends over 13 amino acids. V was shortened by 6 bases and J by 5 bases, with 13 bases between the two germline ends. Germline V gives CDR1 MDHEN, CDR2 SYDVKM. This sample was taken from a study of blood T cell repertoires in COVID-19. Study-level information: Material from acute and convalescent COVID-19 was sourced from the United States, Italy and Spain.

This table comes from immunoSEQ multiplex PCR, and its TCRdb copy is limited to in-frame clones, with some not included. The sample has fewer than 200,000 clones, over 80% seen once. The rearrangement links TRBV28 to TRBJ1-2; D is undetermined. The sequenced sample consisted of PBMCs or T cells enriched from blood (not recorded which). The source is a woman aged 50 to 65 who had recovered from COVID-19. In DNA form, the CDR3 reads TGTGCCAGCAGACGGGGAGAGGCGTATGGCTACACCTTC. This translates into CASRRGEAYGYTF.